Listed here are 15 T cell receptor beta chains from one sample, sequenced in a study of cytomegalovirus exposure and HLA in healthy donors. The PCR had 60 Vbeta and 13 Jbeta primers. The table came from immunoSEQ multiplex PCR; TCRdb's copy has only in-frame clones and leaves some out. The sample carries approximately 220,000 clones, less than 85% recorded once. Material: PBMCs. All receptors derive from a man younger than 35 in good health and CMV-seronegative.

This sequence joins TRBV10-2 and TRBJ1-3; possible D gene TRBD1, 5 bases. The CDR3 loop spans 14 amino acids. Germline V gene sequence: CDR1 WSHSY, CDR2 SAAADI. Between the trimmed V and J ends, which lost 6 bases and 5 bases, there was a span of 14 bases. In nucleotides, the CDR3 is TGCGCCAGCAGCGTCGGGACTGATAGAAACACCATATATTTT. Its translation is CASSVGTDRNTIYF.

The V call is TRBV5-1, the J call TRBJ1-2; D possibly corresponds to TRBD1 (6 bases). There are 12 residues in the CDR3. V was cut by 1 base and J by 7 bases, with 8 bases left in between. Germline V lookup: CDR1 SGHRS, CDR2 YFSETQ. The CDR3 DNA is TGCGCCAGCAGCTTGACAGGGCCTGGCTACACCTTC. Protein: CASSLTGPGYTF.

The chain has TRBV2 and TRBJ2-7; 7 bases line up with TRBD2. CDR1 and CDR2 (germline): SNHLY, FYNNEI. This CDR3 comprises 12 residues. V lost 6 bases to trimming and J lost 3 bases; unmatched junction nucleotides: 2. The CDR3 region is CASRGGVYEQYF. CDR3 DNA sequence: TGTGCCAGCAGGGGGGGGGTCTACGAGCAGTACTTC.

This clone was found a few times. Within the sample, other DNA sequences also encode this same CDR3. V and J are TRBV28 and TRBJ2-7, with D perhaps TRBD2 (6 bases). Trimming stripped 3 bases from V and 3 bases from J, with 9 bases between. Germline assignment: CDR1 MDHEN and CDR2 SYDVKM. The CDR3 loop spans 13 amino acids. The CDR3 is CASSLGTFYEQYF. The DNA of the CDR3 is TGTGCCAGCAGTTTGGGGACTTTCTACGAGCAGTACTTC.

The J gene is TRBJ2-6, the V gene TRBV5-1; TRBD1 agrees at 9 bases. V shed 4 bases, J shed 0 bases, and the junction held 11 bases outside the gene matches. The CDR3 totals 19 residues. From germline, CDR1 is SGHRS and CDR2 YFSETQ. Here the CDR3 reads CASSTQPGQGPSGANVLTF. The CDR3 DNA is TGCGCCAGCAGCACACAACCGGGACAGGGACCCTCTGGGGCCAACGTCCTGACTTTC.

The chain combines TRBV12-5 with TRBJ2-5, with 7 bases identical to TRBD2. This CDR3 spans 13 amino acids. Losses at the gene ends were 8 bases for V and 1 base for J; bases not matched to a gene: 4. Germline loops: CDR1 LGHNT, CDR2 FRNRAP. The chain's CDR3 is CASSTGGQETQYF. DNA of the CDR3: TGTGCTAGTTCTACGGGGGGCCAAGAGACCCAGTACTTC.

This sequence joins TRBV19 and TRBJ2-1; 7 bases fit TRBD2. Per germline, CDR1 LNHDA and CDR2 SQIVND (reference sequence). The J segment lost 9 bases and the V segment lost 3 bases, leaving 5 bases of the junction unmatched. The CDR3 covers 13 residues. CDR3 sequence reads: CASSIWEGSEQFF. In DNA, the CDR3 is TGTGCCAGTAGTATCTGGGAGGGCAGTGAGCAGTTCTTC.

V gene TRBV11-2 combines with J gene TRBJ2-4; a possible D gene is TRBD2 (6 bases). V lost 3 bases, J lost 5 bases, and 14 bases lay in between. Germline assignment: CDR1 SGHAT and CDR2 FQNNGV. The CDR3 is made up of 15 amino acids. The CDR3 reads CASSFDGGRQNIQYF. The DNA of the CDR3 is TGTGCCAGCAGCTTCGACGGGGGACGACAAAACATTCAGTACTTC.

The genes are TRBV7-3 and TRBJ2-1, with D possibly being TRBD2 (5 bases). The germline CDR1 and CDR2 sequences are SGHTA and FQGTGA. This CDR3 has 16 amino acids. Trimming stripped 3 bases from V and 0 bases from J, with 12 bases between. The CDR3 DNA is TGTGCCAGCAGCTTCGCCGAGCGGAGCTCCTACAATGAGCAGTTCTTC. Translation: CASSFAERSSYNEQFF.

The chain uses TRBV28 and TRBJ1-1; possibly TRBD1 for D (5 bases). CDR1 and CDR2 (germline): MDHEN, SYDVKM. The CDR3 extends over 15 amino acids. The V end lost 2 bases, the J end lost 1 base, and 11 bases lay between the germline ends. The CDR3 DNA reads as TGTGCCAGCAGTTTAAGGTACAGGAGGAACACTGAAGCTTTCTTT. This sequence encodes CASSLRYRRNTEAFF.

The V call is TRBV27, the J call TRBJ1-5; no reliable D call. With 5 bases removed from V and 0 bases from J, the gap between germline ends came to 8 bases. The CDR3 extends over 14 amino acids. Germline V gene data show CDR1 as MNHEY and CDR2 as SMNVEV (reference sequence). The CDR3 spells CASSPGLSNQPQHF. The CDR3 DNA follows: TGTGCCAGCAGTCCCGGACTTAGCAATCAGCCCCAGCATTTT.

The chain combines TRBV29-1 with TRBJ1-1; 8 bases agree with TRBD1. The CDR3 totals 14 residues. From germline, CDR1 is SQVTM and CDR2 ANQGSEA. The V and J ends lost 8 bases and 4 bases, in that order; junction bases with no gene match: 12. The CDR3 DNA sequence: TGCAGCTGGGGCAGGGGGCGGATTGGCACTGAAGCTTTCTTT. It is translated as CSWGRGRIGTEAFF.

The J gene is TRBJ2-5, the V gene TRBV6-4; D uncertain. V shed 1 base and J shed 5 bases, with 5 bases lying between them. Germline CDR1 and CDR2: MRHNA and SNTAGT. The CDR3 spans 12 residues. The CDR3 region has the DNA TGTGCCAGCAGTGACTTCCGGGAGACCCAGTACTTC. It yields the protein CASSDFRETQYF.

The J gene is TRBJ2-1, the V gene TRBV6-6, with 10 nucleotides matching TRBD1. CDR1 and CDR2 (germline): MNHNY, SVGAGI (reference sequence). The CDR3 runs to 14 residues. V lost 5 bases, J lost 8 bases, and 6 bases stayed unmatched. CDR3 loop: CASSRTGGGYEQFF. CDR3 coding DNA: TGTGCCAGCAGTCGGACAGGGGGGGGGTATGAGCAGTTCTTC.

The chain uses TRBV4-2 and TRBJ2-1; the match to TRBD1 covers 8 bases. V lost 3 bases and J lost 7; bases outside the gene matches: 5. Germline CDR1 reads LGHNA; CDR2 reads YNFKEQ. The CDR3 length is 14 residues. The CDR3 region has the DNA TGTGCCAGCAGCCAGGAAGACAGGGGAAATGAGCAGTTCTTC. It codes for CASSQEDRGNEQFF.